The present entry profiles one T cell receptor beta chain with its context. Germline CDR1 and CDR2: MDHEN and SYDVKM. The V gene end was trimmed by 2 bases and the J gene end by 6 bases; junction bases not matched to a gene: 8. CDR3 length equals 16 residues. Profiled with immunoSEQ multiplex PCR; TCRdb holds only in-frame clones, not every one. The sample shows over 70,000 clones, roughly 94% of them seen only once. This sample stems from a study of T cell changes during pregnancy in multiple sclerosis. Here the sequenced sample was peripheral blood, taken in the third trimester of pregnancy. The chain is built from TRBV28 and TRBJ2-4, with 9 bases lining up with TRBD1. This TCR was recovered from a female donor with multiple sclerosis, enrolled in a pregnancy study. This chain's CDR3 is CASSLLGQGLGNIQYF. CDR3 nucleotides: TGTGCCAGCAGTTTACTAGGACAGGGGTTGGGAAACATTCAGTACTTC.